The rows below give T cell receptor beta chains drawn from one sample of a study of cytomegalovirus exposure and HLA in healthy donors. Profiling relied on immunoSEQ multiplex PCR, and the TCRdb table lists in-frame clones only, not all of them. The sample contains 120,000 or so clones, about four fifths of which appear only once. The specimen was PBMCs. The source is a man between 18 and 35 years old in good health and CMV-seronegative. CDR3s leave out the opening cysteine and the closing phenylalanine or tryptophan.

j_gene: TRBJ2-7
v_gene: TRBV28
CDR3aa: ASSPGSAGGFEQY

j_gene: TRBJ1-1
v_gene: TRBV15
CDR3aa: ATRPTGAANTEAF

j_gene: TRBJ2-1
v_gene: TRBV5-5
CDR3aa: ASSLWVDRAFGNEQF

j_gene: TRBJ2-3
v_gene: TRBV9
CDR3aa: ASSVGGFSDTQY

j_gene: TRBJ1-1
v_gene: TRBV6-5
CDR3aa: ASSHDRVITEAF

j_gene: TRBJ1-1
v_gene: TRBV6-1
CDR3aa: ASSERGELSAF

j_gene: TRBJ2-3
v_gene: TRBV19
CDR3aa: ASSVWYGTGGKTDTQY

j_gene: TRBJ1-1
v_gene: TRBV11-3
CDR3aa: ASSLSRGSTEAF

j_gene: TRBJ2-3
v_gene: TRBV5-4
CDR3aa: ASSSGLAVADTQY

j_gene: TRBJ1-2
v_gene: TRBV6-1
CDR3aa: ASLQGGDDGYT

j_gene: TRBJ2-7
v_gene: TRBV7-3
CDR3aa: ASSPTPRSYEQY

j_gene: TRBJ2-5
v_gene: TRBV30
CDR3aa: AWSSGQGNGETQY

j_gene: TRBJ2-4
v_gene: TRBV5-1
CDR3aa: ASSATGTSGNIQY

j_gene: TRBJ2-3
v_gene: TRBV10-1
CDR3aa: ASSEGAGLTDTQY

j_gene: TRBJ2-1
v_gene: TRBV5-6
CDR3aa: ASSLLLASAYNEQF

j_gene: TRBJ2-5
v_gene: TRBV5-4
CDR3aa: ASSFIQEETQY

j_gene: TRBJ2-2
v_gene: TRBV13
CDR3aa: ASSLVIRWTSGRDLHTGELF

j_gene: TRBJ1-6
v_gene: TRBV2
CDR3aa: ASSVDREGSPLH

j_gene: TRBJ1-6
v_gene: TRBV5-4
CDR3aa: ASSLGSQKGSPLH

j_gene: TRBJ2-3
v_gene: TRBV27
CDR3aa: ASSRGLAGRPDTQY

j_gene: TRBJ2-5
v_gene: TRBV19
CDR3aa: ASSIDLSREETQY

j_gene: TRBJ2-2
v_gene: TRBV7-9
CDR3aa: SSSWGAGELF

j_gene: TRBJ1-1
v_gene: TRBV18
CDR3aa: ASSLYGPETVNTEAF

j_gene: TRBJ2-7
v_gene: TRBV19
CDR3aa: ASSPGLIYEQY

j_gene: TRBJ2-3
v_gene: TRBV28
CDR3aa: ASSPFWGGSTDAQY

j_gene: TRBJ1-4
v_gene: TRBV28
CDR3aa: ASSQSGNRGTNEKLF

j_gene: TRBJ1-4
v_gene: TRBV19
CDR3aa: ASSFDRGDEKLF

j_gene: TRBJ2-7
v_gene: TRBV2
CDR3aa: ASSFAKLARAPYEQY